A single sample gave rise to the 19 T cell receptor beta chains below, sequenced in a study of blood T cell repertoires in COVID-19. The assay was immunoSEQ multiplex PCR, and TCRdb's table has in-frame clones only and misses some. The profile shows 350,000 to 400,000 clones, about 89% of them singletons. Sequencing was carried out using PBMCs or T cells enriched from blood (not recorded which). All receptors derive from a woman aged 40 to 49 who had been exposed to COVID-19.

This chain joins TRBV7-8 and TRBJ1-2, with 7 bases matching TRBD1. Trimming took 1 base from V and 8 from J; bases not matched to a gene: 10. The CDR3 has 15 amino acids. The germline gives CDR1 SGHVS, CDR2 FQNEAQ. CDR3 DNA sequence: TGTGCCAGCAGCTTAGTAATCGCAGGGGGTGGCGGCTACACCTTC. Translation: CASSLVIAGGGGYTF.

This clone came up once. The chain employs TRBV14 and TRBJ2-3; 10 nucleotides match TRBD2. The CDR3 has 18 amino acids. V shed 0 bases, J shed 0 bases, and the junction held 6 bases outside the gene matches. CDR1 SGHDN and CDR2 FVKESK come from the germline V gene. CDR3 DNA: TGTGCCAGCAGCCAAGATATCACTAGCGGGGTGAGCACAGATACGCAGTATTTT. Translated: CASSQDITSGVSTDTQYF.

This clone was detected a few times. CDR3 DNA sequence: TGTGCCAGTACCATGACAGGGACCAGCAATCAGCCCCAGCATTTT. Translated: CASTMTGTSNQPQHF. J is TRBJ1-5 and V is TRBV19, with 7 bases that match TRBD1. Germline V gene data show CDR1 as LNHDA and CDR2 as SQIVND (reference sequence). The CDR3 has 15 amino acids. V was clipped by 7 bases and J by 1 base; unmatched bases: 7.

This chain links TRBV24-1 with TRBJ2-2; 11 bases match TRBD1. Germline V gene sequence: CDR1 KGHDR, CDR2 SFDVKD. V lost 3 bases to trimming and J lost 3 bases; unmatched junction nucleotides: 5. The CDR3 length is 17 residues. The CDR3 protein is CATSDPPGQGDTGELFF. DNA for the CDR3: TGTGCCACCAGTGATCCTCCGGGACAGGGGGACACCGGGGAGCTGTTTTTT.

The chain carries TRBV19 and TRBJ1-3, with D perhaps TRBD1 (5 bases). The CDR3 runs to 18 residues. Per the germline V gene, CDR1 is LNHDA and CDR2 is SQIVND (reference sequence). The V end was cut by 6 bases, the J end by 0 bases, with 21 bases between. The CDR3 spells CASSLSGRFDSSGNTIYF. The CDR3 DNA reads TGTGCCAGTAGCTTATCCGGCCGGTTTGACAGCTCTGGAAACACCATATATTTT.

The CDR3 is CASSGTVLTEAFF. The CDR3 nucleotides are TGTGCCAGTAGTGGGACAGTCCTCACTGAAGCTTTCTTT. The chain employs TRBV19 and TRBJ1-1; TRBD1 matches at 7 bases. J was trimmed by 4 bases and V by 5 bases; bases with no gene match: 4. CDR1 is LNHDA and CDR2 is SQIVND in the germline V gene (reference sequence). CDR3 length: 13 residues.

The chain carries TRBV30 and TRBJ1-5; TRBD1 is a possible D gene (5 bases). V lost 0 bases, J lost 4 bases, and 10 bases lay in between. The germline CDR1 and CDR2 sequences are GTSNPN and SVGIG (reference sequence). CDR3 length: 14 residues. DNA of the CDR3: TGTGCCTGGAGTGTCTCGGGGGGGAATCAGCCCCAGCATTTT. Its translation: CAWSVSGGNQPQHF.

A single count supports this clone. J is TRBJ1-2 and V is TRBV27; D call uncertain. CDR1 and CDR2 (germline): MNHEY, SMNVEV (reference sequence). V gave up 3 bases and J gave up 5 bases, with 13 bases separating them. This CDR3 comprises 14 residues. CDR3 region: CASSLNPGFYGYTF. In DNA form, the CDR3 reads TGTGCCAGCAGTTTGAATCCAGGTTTTTATGGCTACACCTTC.

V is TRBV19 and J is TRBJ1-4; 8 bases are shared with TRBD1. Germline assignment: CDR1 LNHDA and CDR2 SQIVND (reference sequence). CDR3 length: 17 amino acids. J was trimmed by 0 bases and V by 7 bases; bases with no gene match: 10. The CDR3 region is CASTDRGGHATNEKLFF. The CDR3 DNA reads TGTGCCAGTACCGACAGGGGCGGGCATGCAACTAATGAAAAACTGTTTTTT.

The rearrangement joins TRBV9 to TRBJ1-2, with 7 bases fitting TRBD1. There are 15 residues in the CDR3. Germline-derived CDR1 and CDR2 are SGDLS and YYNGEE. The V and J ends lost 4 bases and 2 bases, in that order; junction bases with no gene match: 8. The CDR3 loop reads CASSLSRQGNYGYTF. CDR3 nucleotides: TGTGCCAGCAGCCTCTCCCGACAGGGAAACTATGGCTACACCTTC.

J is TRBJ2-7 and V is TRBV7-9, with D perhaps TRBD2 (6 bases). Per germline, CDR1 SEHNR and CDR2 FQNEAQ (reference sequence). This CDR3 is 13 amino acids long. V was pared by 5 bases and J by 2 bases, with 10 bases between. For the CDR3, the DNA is TGTGCCAGCAGCCATGGGAGGACCTACGAGCAGTACTTC. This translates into CASSHGRTYEQYF.

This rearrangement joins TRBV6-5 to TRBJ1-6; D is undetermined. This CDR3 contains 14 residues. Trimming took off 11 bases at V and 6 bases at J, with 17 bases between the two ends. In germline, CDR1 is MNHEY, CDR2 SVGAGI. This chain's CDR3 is CALSRVLPNSPLHF. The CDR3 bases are TGTGCCCTCTCCCGGGTCCTTCCTAATTCACCCCTCCACTTT.

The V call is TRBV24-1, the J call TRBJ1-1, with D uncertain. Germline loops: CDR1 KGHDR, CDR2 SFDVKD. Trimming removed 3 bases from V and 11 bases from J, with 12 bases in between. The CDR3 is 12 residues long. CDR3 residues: CATSDAYWRAFF. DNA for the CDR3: TGTGCCACCAGTGATGCGTACTGGAGGGCTTTCTTT.

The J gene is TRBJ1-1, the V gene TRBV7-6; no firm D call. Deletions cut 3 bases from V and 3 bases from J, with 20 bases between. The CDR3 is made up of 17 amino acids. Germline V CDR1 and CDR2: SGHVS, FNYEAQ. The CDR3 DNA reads TGTGCCAGCAGCTTCCCCCTTAAACAGACAATATACACTGAAGCTTTCTTT. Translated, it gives CASSFPLKQTIYTEAFF.

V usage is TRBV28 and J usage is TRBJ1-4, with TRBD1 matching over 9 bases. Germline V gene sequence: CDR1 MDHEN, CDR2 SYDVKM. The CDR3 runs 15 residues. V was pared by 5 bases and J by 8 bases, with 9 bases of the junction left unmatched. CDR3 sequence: CASSGQGTLSEKLFF. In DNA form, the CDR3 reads TGTGCCAGCAGTGGACAGGGGACTTTATCAGAAAAACTGTTTTTT.

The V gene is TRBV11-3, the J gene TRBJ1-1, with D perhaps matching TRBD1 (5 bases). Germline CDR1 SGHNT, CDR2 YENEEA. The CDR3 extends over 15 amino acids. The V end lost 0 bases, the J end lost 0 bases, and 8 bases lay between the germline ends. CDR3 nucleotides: TGTGCCAGCAGCTTAGATGGGGGGATGAACACTGAAGCTTTCTTT. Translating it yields CASSLDGGMNTEAFF.

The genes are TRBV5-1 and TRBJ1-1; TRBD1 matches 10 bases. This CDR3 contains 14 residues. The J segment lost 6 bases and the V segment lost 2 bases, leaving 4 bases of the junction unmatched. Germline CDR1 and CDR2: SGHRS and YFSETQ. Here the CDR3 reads CASSFPGTGAEAFF. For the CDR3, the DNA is TGCGCCAGCAGCTTTCCCGGGACAGGGGCTGAAGCTTTCTTT.

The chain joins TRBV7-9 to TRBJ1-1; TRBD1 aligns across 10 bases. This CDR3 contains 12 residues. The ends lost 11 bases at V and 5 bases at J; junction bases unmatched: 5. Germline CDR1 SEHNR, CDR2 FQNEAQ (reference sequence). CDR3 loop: CASGGQGTEAFF. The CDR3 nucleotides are TGTGCCTCGGGGGGACAGGGGACTGAAGCTTTCTTT.

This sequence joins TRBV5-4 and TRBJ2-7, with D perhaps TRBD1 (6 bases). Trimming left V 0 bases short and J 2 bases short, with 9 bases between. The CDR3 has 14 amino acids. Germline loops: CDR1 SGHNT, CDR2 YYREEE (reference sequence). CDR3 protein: CASSLGQEPYEQYF. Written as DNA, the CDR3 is TGTGCCAGCAGCTTGGGACAGGAGCCCTACGAGCAGTACTTC.